This T cell receptor beta chain originates from a study of T cell responses to AZD1222 COVID-19 vaccine. Notes on the study in general: Mapped onto spike, vaccine-associated CD4 TCRs spanned it and were dominant at 160-218 and 743-854.

Here immunoSEQ multiplex PCR was the method, and the copy in TCRdb shows in-frame clones only, minus some. The table has approximately 160,000 clones, around 89% seen once. On this clone itself: Its cognate antigen is unknown.

Here the sequenced sample was peripheral blood, taken on day 0 of AZD1222 vaccination. This receptor was taken from an adult in good health.

CDR3 nucleotide sequence: TGTGCCAGCGAACAGGGGAACTATGGCTACACCTTC. Protein: CASEQGNYGYTF. The chain couples TRBV12-3 or TRBV12-4 to TRBJ1-2, with 7 positions matching TRBD1. The CDR3 totals 12 residues. With 8 bases clipped from V and 2 bases from J, the junction kept 2 bases outside the gene matches.